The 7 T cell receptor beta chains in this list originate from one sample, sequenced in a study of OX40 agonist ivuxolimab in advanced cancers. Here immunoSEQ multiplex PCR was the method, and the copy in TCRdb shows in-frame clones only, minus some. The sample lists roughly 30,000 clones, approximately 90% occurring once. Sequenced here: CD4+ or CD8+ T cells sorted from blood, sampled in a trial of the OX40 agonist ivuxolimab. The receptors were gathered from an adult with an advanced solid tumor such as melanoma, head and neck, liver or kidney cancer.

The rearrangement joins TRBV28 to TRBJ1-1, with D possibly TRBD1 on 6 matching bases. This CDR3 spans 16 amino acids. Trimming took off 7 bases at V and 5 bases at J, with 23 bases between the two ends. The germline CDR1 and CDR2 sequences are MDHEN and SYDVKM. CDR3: CASTLLWAGTRTEAFF. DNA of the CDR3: TGTGCCAGCACCCTGCTCTGGGCAGGGACAAGGACTGAAGCTTTCTTT.

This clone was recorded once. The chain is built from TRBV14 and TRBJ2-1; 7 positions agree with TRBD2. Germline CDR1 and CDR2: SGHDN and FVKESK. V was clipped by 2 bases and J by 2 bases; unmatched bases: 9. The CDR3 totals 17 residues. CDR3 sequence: CASSQPTKAGPYNEQFF. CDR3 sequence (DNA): TGTGCCAGCAGCCAACCTACTAAAGCGGGGCCCTACAATGAGCAGTTCTTC.

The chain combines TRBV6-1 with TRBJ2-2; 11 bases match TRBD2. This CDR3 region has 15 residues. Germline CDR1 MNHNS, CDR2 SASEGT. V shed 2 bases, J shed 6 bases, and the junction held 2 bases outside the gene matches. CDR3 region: CASSEFSGGAGELFF. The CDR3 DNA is TGTGCCAGCAGTGAATTTAGCGGGGGGGCCGGGGAGCTGTTTTTT.

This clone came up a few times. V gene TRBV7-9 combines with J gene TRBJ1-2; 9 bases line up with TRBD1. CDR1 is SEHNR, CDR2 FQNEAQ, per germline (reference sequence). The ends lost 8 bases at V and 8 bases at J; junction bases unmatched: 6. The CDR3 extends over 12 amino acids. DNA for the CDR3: TGTGCCAGCGGGACAGGGTCCTTGGGCTACACCTTC. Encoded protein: CASGTGSLGYTF.

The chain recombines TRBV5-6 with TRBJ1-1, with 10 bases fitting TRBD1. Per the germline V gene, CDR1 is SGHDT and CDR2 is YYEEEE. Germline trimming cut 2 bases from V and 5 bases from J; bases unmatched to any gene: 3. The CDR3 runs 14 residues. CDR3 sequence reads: CASSFGTGVTEAFF. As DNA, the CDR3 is TGTGCCAGCAGCTTCGGGACAGGGGTAACTGAAGCTTTCTTT.

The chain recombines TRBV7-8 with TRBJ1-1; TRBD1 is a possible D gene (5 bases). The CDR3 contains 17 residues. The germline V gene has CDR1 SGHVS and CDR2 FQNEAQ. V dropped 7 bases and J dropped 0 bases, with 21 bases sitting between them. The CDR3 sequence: CASKIAAAGPMNTEAFF. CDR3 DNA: TGTGCCAGCAAGATCGCGGCGGCAGGGCCTATGAACACTGAAGCTTTCTTT.

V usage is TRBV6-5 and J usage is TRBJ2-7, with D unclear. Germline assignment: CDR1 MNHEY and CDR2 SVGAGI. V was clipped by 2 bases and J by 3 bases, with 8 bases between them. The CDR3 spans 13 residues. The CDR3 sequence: CASSYGSIYEQYF. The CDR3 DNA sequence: TGTGCCAGCAGTTACGGCAGCATCTACGAGCAGTACTTC.